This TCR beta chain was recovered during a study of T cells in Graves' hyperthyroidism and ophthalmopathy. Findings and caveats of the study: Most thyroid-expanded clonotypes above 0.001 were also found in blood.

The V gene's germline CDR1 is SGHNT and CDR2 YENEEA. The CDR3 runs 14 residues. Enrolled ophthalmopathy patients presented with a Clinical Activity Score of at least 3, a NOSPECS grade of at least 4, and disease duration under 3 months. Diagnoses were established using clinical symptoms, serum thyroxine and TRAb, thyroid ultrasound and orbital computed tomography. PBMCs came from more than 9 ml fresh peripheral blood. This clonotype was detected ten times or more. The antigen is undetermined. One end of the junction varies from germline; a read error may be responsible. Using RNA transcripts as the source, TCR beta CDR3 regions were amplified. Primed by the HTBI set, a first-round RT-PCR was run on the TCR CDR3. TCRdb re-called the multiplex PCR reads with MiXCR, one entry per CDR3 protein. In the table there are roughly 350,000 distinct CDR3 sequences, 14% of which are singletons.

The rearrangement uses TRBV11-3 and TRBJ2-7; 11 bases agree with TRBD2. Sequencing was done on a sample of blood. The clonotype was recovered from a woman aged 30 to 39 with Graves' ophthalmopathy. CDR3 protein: CTSSKGLADYEQYF. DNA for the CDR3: TGTACCAGCAGCAAGGGACTAGCGGACTACGAGCAGTACTTC. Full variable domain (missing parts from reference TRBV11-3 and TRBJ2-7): EAGVVQSPRYKIIEKKQPVAFWCNPISGHNTLYWYLQNLGQGPELLIRYENEEAVDDSQLPKDRFSAERLKGVDSTLKIQPAELGDSAVYLCTSSKGLADYEQYFGPGTRLTVT.